Described below is a single TCR beta chain sequence and its context. The antigen is undetermined. Generated by immunoSEQ multiplex PCR, the TCRdb table keeps only in-frame clones and is missing some. The sample lists about 2.4 million clones; 80% to 95% were seen once. The data stem from a study of shared clonotypes between healthy human individuals. About the research overall: Each donor contributed plates that comprised three CD4 naive, three CD4 memory, two CD8 naive and one CD8 memory. General study results and limits: Naive subsets tended to show greater estimated richness than memory subsets.

J gave up 8 bases and V 6 bases, and 5 bases lay outside the gene matches. The CDR3 consists of 13 residues. In germline, CDR1 is WNHNN, CDR2 SYGVQD (reference sequence). The clonotype was recovered from a man between 18 and 29 years old in good health. Some clones in this sample may be carry-over from other donors' samples. The chain is built from TRBV10-1 and TRBJ2-1; 9 bases agree with TRBD2. The sample was naive CD4+ T cells from PBMCs. Indicated subset: CD45RA+ positively selected. The CDR3 bases are TGCGCCAGCAGAAATCAGCGGGAGGATGAGCAGTTCTTC. Residues: CASRNQREDEQFF.